The TCR beta chain under discussion was sequenced for a study of T-cell reconstitution after alpha-beta-depleted transplantation in children. The V and J ends lost 3 bases and 8 bases respectively, with 11 bases between them. This CDR3 spans 13 amino acids. Germline V gene sequence: CDR1 SEHNR, CDR2 FQNEAQ (reference sequence). Study-wide findings and caveats: Alpha-beta T cells about two months after transplant reportedly derived from several hundred expanded graft clones. Some patients showed high day-60 TCRbeta diversity, which derived from surviving recipient T cells and thymic progenitors. A year post-transplant, T-cell counts and diversity derived mostly from newly produced T cells.

Details on this clonotype: The antigen remains undetermined.

Unique molecular identifiers were used in preparing the TCRbeta library. TCRdb fed the PCR reads into MiXCR, producing one record per CDR3 protein. The table has approximately 210,000 distinct CDR3 sequences, approximately 15% seen once. Material: PBMCs, mostly from graft donor cells, obtained 360 days after TCRalphabeta/CD19-depleted stem cell transplant. The receptor comes from a male patient aged 2-9 years who had a stem cell transplant for acute lymphoblastic leukemia, so the T cells may come from the graft donor. The V and J genes are TRBV7-9 and TRBJ2-1; perhaps TRBD1 as D (5 bases). CDR3 DNA: TGTGCCAGCAGCTTTAAGGGGTTTGATGAGCAGTTCTTC. Encoded protein: CASSFKGFDEQFF.